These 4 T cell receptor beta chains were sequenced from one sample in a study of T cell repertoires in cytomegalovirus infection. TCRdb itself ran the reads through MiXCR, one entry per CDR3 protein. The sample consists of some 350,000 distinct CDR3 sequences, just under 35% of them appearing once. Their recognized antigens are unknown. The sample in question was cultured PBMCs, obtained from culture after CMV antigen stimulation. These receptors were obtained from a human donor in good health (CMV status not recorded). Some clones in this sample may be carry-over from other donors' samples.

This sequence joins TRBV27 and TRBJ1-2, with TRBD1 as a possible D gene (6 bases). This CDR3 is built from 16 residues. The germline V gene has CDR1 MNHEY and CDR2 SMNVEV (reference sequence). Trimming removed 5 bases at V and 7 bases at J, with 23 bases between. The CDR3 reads CASSPTGTLPPGGYTF. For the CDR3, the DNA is TGTGCCAGCAGTCCTACCGGGACACTTCCCCCGGGTGGCTACACCTTC.

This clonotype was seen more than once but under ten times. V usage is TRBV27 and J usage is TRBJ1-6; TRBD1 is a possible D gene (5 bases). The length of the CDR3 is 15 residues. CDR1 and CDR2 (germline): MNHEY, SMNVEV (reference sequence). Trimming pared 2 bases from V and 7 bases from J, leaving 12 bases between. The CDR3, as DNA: TGTGCCAGCAGTTTACAGGGCGGCATCAATTCACCCCTCCACTTT. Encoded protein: CASSLQGGINSPLHF.

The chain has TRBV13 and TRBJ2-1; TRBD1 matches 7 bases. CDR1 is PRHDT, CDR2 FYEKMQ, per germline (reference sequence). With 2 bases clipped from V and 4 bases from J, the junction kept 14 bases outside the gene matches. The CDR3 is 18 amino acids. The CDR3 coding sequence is TGTGCCAGCAGCTTAAGTGTATGGGACAGCGGATTATACAATGAGCAGTTCTTC. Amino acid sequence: CASSLSVWDSGLYNEQFF.

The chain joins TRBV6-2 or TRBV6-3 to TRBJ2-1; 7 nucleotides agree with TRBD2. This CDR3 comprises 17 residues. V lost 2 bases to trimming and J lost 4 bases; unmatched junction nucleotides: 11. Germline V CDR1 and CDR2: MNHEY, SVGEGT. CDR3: CASSYIRGTTRYNEQFF. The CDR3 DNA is TGTGCCAGCAGTTACATACGGGGGACTACGCGATACAATGAGCAGTTCTTC.